These 18 T cell receptor beta chains share one sample of origin, sequenced in a study of beta chain features in type 1 diabetes. The entirety of the isolated RNA underwent reverse transcription, so expressed TCRB transcripts were sequenced. This table comes from immunoSEQ multiplex PCR, and its TCRdb copy is limited to in-frame clones, with some not included. The sample carries hundreds of thousands of clones, less than 20% recorded once. The sample comprised naive CD4+ T cells from blood. These receptor sequences come from a man between 18 and 35 years old in good health.

This clone was observed a handful of times. DNA of the CDR3: TGTGCCAGCAGCGTACGGGGGCTCCAAGAGACCCAGTACTTC. Its protein product is CASSVRGLQETQYF. The rearrangement links TRBV9 to TRBJ2-5; either TRBD1 or TRBD2 may supply D (6 bases each). The CDR3 runs to 14 residues. In germline, CDR1 is SGDLS, CDR2 YYNGEE. V gave up 1 base and J gave up 1 base, with 8 bases separating them. The whole variable domain, filled in from reference TRBV9 and TRBJ2-5, reads DSGVTQTPKHLITATGQRVTLRCSPRSGDLSVYWYQQSLDQGLQFLIQYYNGEERAKGNILERFSAQQFPDLHSELNLSSLELGDSALYFCASSVRGLQETQYFGPGTRLLVL.

This clone was seen a few times. The DNA for the CDR3 is TGTGCCGCACAGGGGGCGATCTCTGAAGCTTTCTTT. Amino acid sequence: CAAQGAISEAFF. This sequence joins TRBV10-3 and TRBJ1-1; TRBD1 matches at 9 bases. V was clipped by 11 bases and J by 6 bases; unmatched bases: 7. Germline CDR1 ENHRY, CDR2 SYGVKD. CDR3 length: 12 residues.

This clone was seen more than once but under ten times. J is TRBJ2-3 and V is TRBV27, with a tentative D call TRBD1 (5 bases). The ends were cut back, 6 bases at V and 1 base at J, with 14 bases in the middle. The CDR3 runs 15 residues. CDR1 and CDR2 from the germline V gene are MNHEY and SMNVEV (reference sequence). Here the CDR3 reads CASRKWGGRTDTQYF. Written as DNA, the CDR3 is TGTGCCAGCAGGAAGTGGGGCGGTCGCACAGATACGCAGTATTTT.

The table lists this clone with a few counts. The chain couples TRBV5-1 to TRBJ2-3; D perhaps matches TRBD1 (5 bases). The CDR3 length is 15 residues. The V gene lost 2 bases and the J gene lost 4 bases, with 14 bases spanning the gap. Germline V CDR1 and CDR2: SGHRS, YFSETQ. The CDR3 DNA reads TGCGCCAGCAGCTTTCAGGGTATGACTGCAGATACGCAGTATTTT. This encodes CASSFQGMTADTQYF.

This clone was counted a few times. The rearrangement joins TRBV2 to TRBJ1-6; no definite D call. V lost 4 bases to trimming and J lost 6 bases, with 13 bases between them. The germline CDR1 and CDR2 sequences are SNHLY and FYNNEI. This CDR3 spans 15 amino acids. CDR3 bases: TGTGCCAGCAGTGCCTGGCAGGCGGCTAATTCACCCCTCCACTTT. This gives the protein CASSAWQAANSPLHF.

Turning to this clone: This sample also contains other DNA sequences that code for the same CDR3. This chain uses TRBV14 with TRBJ1-1; TRBD1 might be the D (6 bases). The length of the CDR3 is 13 residues. Per germline, CDR1 SGHDN and CDR2 FVKESK. The V and J ends lost 4 bases and 1 base respectively, with 7 bases between them. The CDR3 spells CASSLDRNTEAFF. For the CDR3, the DNA is TGTGCCAGCAGCCTGGACAGGAACACTGAAGCTTTCTTT. The variable domain in full, with the rest retrieved from reference TRBV14 and TRBJ1-1, is EAGVTQFPSHSVIEKGQTVTLRCDPISGHDNLYWYRRVMGKEIKFLLHFVKESKQDESGMPNNRFLAERTGGTYSTLKVQPAELEDSGVYFCASSLDRNTEAFFGQGTRLTVV.

This clone was observed a handful of times. The V call is TRBV4-3, the J call TRBJ2-3; TRBD2 aligns across 8 bases. The CDR3 spans 18 residues. After removal of 0 bases from V and 2 bases from J, the junction contained 10 bases not matched to a gene. CDR1 is LGHNA, CDR2 YSLEER, per germline. The CDR3: CASSQDQWRGDYTDTQYF. The CDR3, as DNA: TGCGCCAGCAGCCAAGATCAGTGGCGGGGGGATTACACAGATACGCAGTATTTT.

The chain combines TRBV29-1 with TRBJ2-7; 8 bases are a match to TRBD1. This CDR3 region has 13 residues. Germline CDR1 is SQVTM and CDR2 is ANQGSEA. The J segment lost 0 bases and the V segment lost 4 bases, leaving 2 bases of the junction unmatched. The CDR3 sequence is CSVGQGISYEQYF. DNA of the CDR3: TGCAGCGTTGGACAGGGGATCTCCTACGAGCAGTACTTC.

The chain recombines TRBV7-9 with TRBJ2-3; 12 nucleotides line up with TRBD2. CDR1 SEHNR and CDR2 FQNEAQ come from the germline V gene (reference sequence). This CDR3 comprises 16 residues. Trimming removed 5 bases from V and 0 bases from J; junction bases left unmatched: 3. CDR3 region: CASSKTSGRSTDTQYF. In DNA, the CDR3 is TGTGCCAGCAGCAAGACTAGCGGGAGAAGCACAGATACGCAGTATTTT.

This clone was counted a few times. One end of the junction does not line up with germline, which may come from a read error. Different DNA sequences within this sample yield the same CDR3. The gene calls are TRBV7-2 and TRBJ2-3; 9 bases match TRBD2. Germline CDR1 SGHTA, CDR2 FQGNSA. The length of the CDR3 is 14 residues. The DNA for the CDR3 is TGTGCCAGCAGCTACGCAAGCGGCGGGGGGGCGCAGTACTTT. Amino acids: CASSYASGGGAQYF.

This clone has more than one count but fewer than ten. In DNA form, the CDR3 reads TGTGCCAGCAGCTTAGAACTCGGGACAAGTGAAGCTTTCTTT. It is translated as CASSLELGTSEAFF. The V and J genes are TRBV7-9 and TRBJ1-1; D may be TRBD1 (6 bases). The CDR3 has 14 residues. The V end lost 1 base, the J end lost 7 bases, and 13 bases lay between the germline ends. Looked up from germline, CDR1 is SEHNR and CDR2 is FQNEAQ (reference sequence). Complete variable domain (other parts from reference TRBV7-9 and TRBJ1-1): DTGVSQNPRHKITKRGQNVTFRCDPISEHNRLYWYRQTLGQGPEFLTYFQNEAQLEKSRLLSDRFSAERPKGSFSTLEIQRTEQGDSAMYLCASSLELGTSEAFFGQGTRLTVV.

CDR3 in amino acids: CASSRTSGFNEQFF. CDR3 in DNA: TGTGCCAGCAGCCGAACATCAGGGTTCAATGAGCAGTTCTTC. V usage is TRBV14 and J usage is TRBJ2-1; TRBD1 is a possible D gene (5 bases). The CDR3 spans 14 residues. Trimming stripped 4 bases from V and 6 bases from J, with 13 bases between. From germline, CDR1 is SGHDN and CDR2 FVKESK.

This clone was detected a few times. The same CDR3 also results from other DNA sequences found in this sample. The rearrangement links TRBV29-1 to TRBJ1-1; 7 bases map to TRBD1. V gave up 4 bases and J gave up 3 bases; unmatched junction bases: 2. This CDR3 region has 12 residues. Germline V gene data show CDR1 as SQVTM and CDR2 as ANQGSEA. The CDR3 nucleotides read TGCAGCGTTGCAGGGGGAGACACTGAAGCTTTCTTT. Its protein product is CSVAGGDTEAFF.

DNA of the CDR3: TGTGCCAGCAGGGTCGGGACGGCGAACACCGGGGAGCTGTTTTTT. Translating gives CASRVGTANTGELFF. The chain uses TRBV5-4 and TRBJ2-2; perhaps D is TRBD1 or TRBD2 (5 bases each). The CDR3 totals 15 residues. CDR1 SGHNT and CDR2 YYREEE come from the germline V gene (reference sequence). The V end was cut by 5 bases, the J end by 0 bases, with 11 bases between.

The J gene is TRBJ1-2, the V gene TRBV29-1; D is unresolved. Germline V CDR1 and CDR2: SQVTM, ANQGSEA. Between the trimmed V and J ends, which lost 1 base and 6 bases, there was a span of 6 bases. This CDR3 has 11 amino acids. CDR3 amino acids: CSVEGGDGYTF. CDR3 in DNA: TGCAGCGTTGAAGGCGGGGATGGCTACACCTTC. The full variable domain, its missing parts supplied by reference TRBV29-1 and TRBJ1-2, is SAVISQKPSRDICQRGTSLTIQCQVDSQVTMMFWYRQQPGQSLTLIATANQGSEATYESGFVIDKFPISRPNLTFSTLTVSNMSPEDSSIYLCSVEGGDGYTFGSGTRLTVV.

This clone was recorded a few times. The rearrangement uses TRBV5-1 and TRBJ1-2; D unclear. The germline gives CDR1 SGHRS, CDR2 YFSETQ. The V gene lost 0 bases and the J gene lost 0 bases, with 12 bases spanning the gap. The CDR3 sequence is 16 residues long. This CDR3 is CASSLAGGRTNYGYTF. The CDR3 DNA follows: TGCGCCAGCAGCTTGGCCGGAGGACGGACTAACTATGGCTACACCTTC.

This clone appeared a few times. V usage is TRBV7-9 and J usage is TRBJ2-1; D perhaps matches TRBD2 (5 bases). The V gene's germline CDR1 is SEHNR and CDR2 FQNEAQ (reference sequence). Trimming removed 6 bases from V and 8 bases from J, with 14 bases in between. The CDR3 contains 13 residues. The chain's CDR3 is CASRRAALDEQFF. CDR3 coding DNA: TGTGCCAGCAGGCGGGCGGCGCTGGATGAGCAGTTCTTC.

CDR3 DNA: TGTGCCAGCAGCGTGGCCCCGGGGCCAACATCGGACGAGCAGTACTTC. This translates into CASSVAPGPTSDEQYF. The chain links TRBV9 to TRBJ2-7; D possibly matches TRBD1 or TRBD2 (5 bases each). This CDR3 has 16 amino acids. In germline, CDR1 is SGDLS, CDR2 YYNGEE. V was cut by 2 bases and J by 5 bases, with 20 bases left in between.